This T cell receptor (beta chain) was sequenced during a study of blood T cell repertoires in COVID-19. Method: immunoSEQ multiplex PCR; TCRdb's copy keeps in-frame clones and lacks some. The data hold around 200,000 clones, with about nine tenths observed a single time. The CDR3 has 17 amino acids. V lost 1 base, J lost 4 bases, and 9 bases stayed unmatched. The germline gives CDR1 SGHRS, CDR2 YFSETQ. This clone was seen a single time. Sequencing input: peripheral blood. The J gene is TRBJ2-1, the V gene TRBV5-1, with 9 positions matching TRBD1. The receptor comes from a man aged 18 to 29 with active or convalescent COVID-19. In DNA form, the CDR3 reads TGCGCCAGCAGCTTGCAATTAGGGACAGGGAAATACAATGAGCAGTTCTTC. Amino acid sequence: CASSLQLGTGKYNEQFF.